Presented here are 2 T cell receptor beta chains from one specimen sequenced in a study of sequential checkpoint blockade in melanoma. Generated by immunoSEQ multiplex PCR, the TCRdb table keeps only in-frame clones and is missing some. The data hold about 13,000 clones, with 21% observed a single time. Treatment here: randomized to nivolumab then ipilimumab (arm A) or the reverse (arm B). This specimen was tumor tissue (inferred from file names), taken from a patient given nivolumab and ipilimumab in sequence. The receptor set was obtained from a human donor with melanoma.

This chain links TRBV9 with TRBJ2-5; 8 positions match TRBD1. Germline trimming cut 5 bases from V and 5 bases from J; bases unmatched to any gene: 5. This CDR3 is built from 13 residues. Germline CDR1 and CDR2: SGDLS and YYNGEE. The DNA of the CDR3 is TGTGCCAGCAGTGGACAGGGCTGGGAGACCCAGTACTTC. It specifies CASSGQGWETQYF.

This clone is classed as medium-sized (0.01 to 0.1%). The chain is built from TRBV25-1 and TRBJ1-1; D gene unclear. V was cut by 4 bases and J by 6 bases, with 15 bases left in between. The CDR3 loop spans 14 amino acids. Germline V gives CDR1 MGHDK, CDR2 SYGVNS. The DNA of the CDR3 is TGTGCCAGCAGTGCCGCACATGCTCGGTCTGAAGCTTTCTTT. It yields the protein CASSAAHARSEAFF. Full variable domain (outside the CDR3, taken from reference TRBV25-1 and TRBJ1-1): EADIYQTPRYLVIGTGKKITLECSQTMGHDKMYWYQQDPGMELHLIHYSYGVNSTEKGDLSSESTVSRIRTEHFPLTLESARPSHTSQYLCASSAAHARSEAFFGQGTRLTVV.